This entry lists 2 T cell receptor beta chains sequenced from one sample in a study of blood T cell repertoires in COVID-19 (dated by TCRdb to between 2020 and 2021). Libraries came from the immunoSEQ multiplex PCR assay. The immuneACCESS repertoire file appears here via TCRdb, limited to in-frame rearrangements. These files lack a portion of the clones; in checked studies, under half of the deficit traces to unresolved V genes, and the cause of the others is not known. In all, the sample holds just over 25,000 clones, and approximately 87% of those were seen once. The top ten constitute less than 9% of the sample. The sequencing input was peripheral blood. These receptors were collected from a human donor in a cohort sampled during active COVID-19.

This clone was seen only once. The J gene is TRBJ2-7, the V gene TRBV9, with a possible D match to TRBD2 (5 bases). Deletions cut 0 bases from V and 2 bases from J, with 15 bases between. The germline V gene encodes CDR1 SGDLS and CDR2 YYNGEE. The CDR3 spans 16 residues. The DNA for the CDR3 is TGTGCCAGCAGCGTAGGGACCGGGGTCAGTCCCTACGAGCAGTACTTC. It translates to CASSVGTGVSPYEQYF.

A few counts support this clone. V gene TRBV18 combines with J gene TRBJ2-1; D possibly corresponds to TRBD2 (6 bases). The germline V gene has CDR1 KGHSH and CDR2 LQKENI. There are 15 residues in the CDR3. V was shortened by 4 bases and J by 0 bases, with 10 bases between the two germline ends. The CDR3 protein is CASSQQGGSYNEQFF. The CDR3 DNA reads as TGTGCCAGCTCACAGCAGGGAGGCTCCTACAATGAGCAGTTCTTC.